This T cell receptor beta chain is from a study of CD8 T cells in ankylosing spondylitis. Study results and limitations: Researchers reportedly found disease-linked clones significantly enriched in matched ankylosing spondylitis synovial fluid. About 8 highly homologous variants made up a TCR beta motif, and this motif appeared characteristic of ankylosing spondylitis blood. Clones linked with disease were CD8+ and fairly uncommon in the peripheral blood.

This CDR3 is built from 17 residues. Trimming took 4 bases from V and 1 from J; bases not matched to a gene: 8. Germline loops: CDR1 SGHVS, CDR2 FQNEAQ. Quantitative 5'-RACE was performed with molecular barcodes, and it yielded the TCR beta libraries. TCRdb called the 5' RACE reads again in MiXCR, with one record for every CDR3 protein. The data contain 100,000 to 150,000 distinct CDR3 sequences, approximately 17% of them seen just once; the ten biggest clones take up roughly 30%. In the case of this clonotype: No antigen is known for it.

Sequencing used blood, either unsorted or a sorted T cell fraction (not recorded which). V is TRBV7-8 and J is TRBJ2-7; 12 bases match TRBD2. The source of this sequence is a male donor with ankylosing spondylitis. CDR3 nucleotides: TGTGCCAGCAGCTCTCCCGTTGGACTAGCGGGATCCTACGAGCAGTACTTC. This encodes CASSSPVGLAGSYEQYF.